This T cell receptor (beta chain) was identified during a study of blood T cell repertoires in COVID-19. Turning to the study itself: COVID-19 samples from acute and convalescent phases originated in the United States, Italy and Spain. From T cells, B-cell-depleted T cells, or PBMCs came the material, which was cDNA or gDNA.

Germline V gene lookup returns CDR1 MNHEY and CDR2 SMNVEV (reference sequence). Between the trimmed V and J ends, which lost 1 base and 4 bases, there was a span of 5 bases. There are 13 residues in the CDR3. In the original analysis: Estimation of nucleated cell counts relied on the amplification of reference gene primers. The table came from immunoSEQ multiplex PCR; TCRdb's copy has only in-frame clones and leaves some out. D and trimming come from the DNA, and the V and J calls and clone size come from that table. The repertoire consists of roughly 30,000 clones, with around 89% occurring once and the leading ten covering 4.5% to 7.5%.

The clonotype was recovered from a human donor in a cohort sampled during active COVID-19. Material for sequencing was peripheral blood. The V and J genes are TRBV27 and TRBJ1-5; D is undetermined. The CDR3 DNA is TGTGCCAGCAGTTTATTTTCGAATCAGCCCCAGCATTTT. This translates into CASSLFSNQPQHF.